This T cell receptor beta chain was retrieved from a study of shared clonotypes between healthy human individuals. Study-wide points: Rarefaction indicated that sorted-subset sequencing remained incomplete although depth was large.

With respect to this clone: Its antigen is currently unknown.

The CDR3 runs 15 residues. V dropped 4 bases and J dropped 7; count of bases not matched to a gene: 7. Germline V gene sequence: CDR1 SGHNT, CDR2 YYREEE (reference sequence). This table comes from immunoSEQ multiplex PCR, and its TCRdb copy is limited to in-frame clones, with some not included. The table has a few million clones, about 90% seen once; the top ten hold 0.37%. The sequence derives from a young man in good health. Some clones in this sample may be carry-over from other donors' samples. The sequencing input was naive CD4+ T cells from PBMCs. Subset in this sample: CD45RA+ positively selected. The rearrangement joins TRBV5-4 to TRBJ2-7; 14 bases match TRBD2. Here the CDR3 DNA reads TGTGCCAGCAGCCGACTAGCGGGAGGGCTTCGGGAGCAGTACTTC. The encoded protein is CASSRLAGGLREQYF.